This passage covers 26 T cell receptor beta chains from one sample sequenced in a study of shared clonotypes between healthy human individuals. Produced via immunoSEQ multiplex PCR; TCRdb's table is partial and in-frame only. The table lists 300,000 to 400,000 clones, roughly 70% of them singletons, with around 9.3% in the top ten. Sequencing was done on a sample of memory CD4+ T cells sorted from blood. Subset here: CD45RA-negative fraction. Receptors were obtained from a man aged 25-45 years in good health.

There are a few counts of this clone. The chain's CDR3 is CASRHDIYGYTF. The CDR3, as DNA: TGTGCCAGCAGGCACGACATCTATGGCTACACCTTC. V is TRBV27 and J is TRBJ1-2; D is unresolved. The V gene's germline CDR1 is MNHEY and CDR2 SMNVEV (reference sequence). Between the trimmed V and J ends, which lost 6 bases and 4 bases, there was a span of 9 bases. CDR3 size: 12 residues.

V is TRBV6-1 and J is TRBJ2-1; D is uncertain. CDR3 length equals 14 residues. In germline, CDR1 is MNHNS, CDR2 SASEGT. V shed 3 bases and J shed 7 bases, with 13 bases lying between them. CDR3 in DNA: TGTGCCAGCAGTGACGGGCCTCATAGGAATGAGCAGTTCTTC. Protein product: CASSDGPHRNEQFF.

This clone appeared a few times. The chain combines TRBV7-2 with TRBJ2-1; D ambiguous. The CDR3 consists of 13 residues. V was cut by 3 bases and J by 8 bases, with 11 bases left in between. CDR1 is SGHTA and CDR2 is FQGNSA in the germline V gene. The CDR3 reads CASSLEGSDEQFF. CDR3 in DNA: TGTGCCAGCAGCTTGGAAGGTTCGGATGAGCAGTTCTTC.

This clone turned up a few times. The chain uses TRBV5-6 and TRBJ2-2; no clear D. The CDR3 spans 13 residues. The V gene lost 7 bases and the J gene lost 2 bases, with 9 bases spanning the gap. CDR1 SGHDT and CDR2 YYEEEE come from the germline V gene. In nucleotides, the CDR3 is TGTGCCAGCCGCCACTCTAACACCGGGGAGCTGTTTTTT. It codes for CASRHSNTGELFF. The entire variable domain, with the rest obtained from reference TRBV5-6 and TRBJ2-2, is as follows: DAGVTQSPTHLIKTRGQQVTLRCSPKSGHDTVSWYQQALGQGPQFIFQYYEEEERQRGNFPDRFSGHQFPNYSSELNVNALLLGDSALYLCASRHSNTGELFFGEGSRLTVL.

This clone appeared once. The V call is TRBV5-4, the J call TRBJ1-1; maybe TRBD1 (5 bases). The CDR3 spans 13 residues. Trimming stripped 3 bases from V and 3 bases from J, with 9 bases between. The germline gives CDR1 SGHNT, CDR2 YYREEE (reference sequence). CDR3 in amino acids: CASSSDSDTEAFF. The CDR3 DNA reads as TGTGCCAGCAGCTCCGACAGTGACACTGAAGCTTTCTTT.

V is TRBV12-5 and J is TRBJ2-1; perhaps TRBD1 as D (6 bases). This CDR3 has 15 amino acids. Germline V gives CDR1 LGHNT, CDR2 FRNRAP. The V and J ends lost 3 bases and 2 bases respectively, with 11 bases between them. CDR3 amino acids: CASGFAQGPYNEQFF. Written as DNA, the CDR3 is TGTGCTAGTGGTTTCGCACAGGGTCCCTACAATGAGCAGTTCTTC. Based on the CDR3 plus reference TRBV12-5 and TRBJ2-1, the full variable domain is DARVTQTPRHKVTEMGQEVTMRCQPILGHNTVFWYRQTMMQGLELLAYFRNRAPLDDSGMPKDRFSAEMPDATLATLKIQPSEPRDSAVYFCASGFAQGPYNEQFFGPGTRLTVL.

About this clone: The same CDR3 can be traced to other DNA sequences in this sample. The chain joins TRBV2 to TRBJ1-1, with no clear D. Deletions cut 7 bases from V and 0 bases from J, with 3 bases between. In germline, CDR1 is SNHLY, CDR2 FYNNEI. The CDR3 totals 11 residues. This CDR3 is CASTLNTEAFF. The CDR3 DNA is TGTGCCAGCACTCTGAACACTGAAGCTTTCTTT.

This rearrangement joins TRBV28 to TRBJ1-5; the D gene is possibly TRBD1 (6 bases). V dropped 6 bases and J dropped 6 bases, with 15 bases sitting between them. The CDR3 contains 14 residues. Germline V gene lookup returns CDR1 MDHEN and CDR2 SYDVKM. The CDR3 protein is CASRARQVSQPQHF. The CDR3 DNA is TGTGCCAGCAGGGCCCGACAGGTCAGTCAGCCCCAGCATTTT.

The J gene is TRBJ1-1, the V gene TRBV19; unclear D gene. Trimming left V 6 bases short and J 6 bases short, with 11 bases between. This CDR3 is built from 12 residues. The germline V gene encodes CDR1 LNHDA and CDR2 SQIVND (reference sequence). DNA for the CDR3: TGTGCCAGTAGCTCTTTACTGGCTGAAGCTTTCTTT. The encoded protein is CASSSLLAEAFF.

V usage is TRBV14 and J usage is TRBJ1-5, with no clear D. The V and J ends lost 2 bases and 6 bases respectively, with 8 bases between them. There are 13 residues in the CDR3. The germline CDR1 and CDR2 sequences are SGHDN and FVKESK. CDR3 DNA: TGTGCCAGCAGCCAATCGGTTGCTCAGCCCCAGCATTTT. Translating gives CASSQSVAQPQHF.

The sample holds many counts of this clone. V and J are TRBV11-2 and TRBJ2-7; the D gene is possibly TRBD1 (5 bases). Looked up from germline, CDR1 is SGHAT and CDR2 is FQNNGV. Between the trimmed V and J ends, which lost 10 bases and 4 bases, there was a span of 20 bases. The CDR3 is 14 amino acids. The CDR3, as DNA: TGTGCCACGGCAGACAGCCCAGGCCTTTACGAGCAGTACTTC. It specifies CATADSPGLYEQYF.

This rearrangement joins TRBV7-6 to TRBJ2-1; 10 bases are a match to TRBD2. Germline CDR1 is SGHVS and CDR2 is FNYEAQ. The CDR3 runs to 14 residues. The junction had 10 bases not matched to a gene; V was cut back by 8 bases and J by 9 bases. The chain's CDR3 is CASSLAGGLGEQFF. The CDR3 DNA sequence: TGTGCCAGCTCATTAGCGGGAGGCCTCGGTGAGCAGTTCTTC.

This clone has just a few counts. The CDR3 DNA sequence: TGCGCCAGCAGCCTGGGGACAGCGAACACCGGGGAGCTGTTTTTT. It encodes CASSLGTANTGELFF. This chain joins TRBV4-3 and TRBJ2-2, with 7 positions matching TRBD1. CDR3 length: 15 amino acids. The junction had 2 bases not matched to a gene; V was cut back by 4 bases and J by 0 bases. From germline, CDR1 is LGHNA and CDR2 YSLEER.

V is TRBV4-2 and J is TRBJ2-2; 8 bases align to TRBD1. Germline V gene lookup returns CDR1 LGHNA and CDR2 YNFKEQ. The CDR3 extends over 17 amino acids. V dropped 0 bases and J dropped 6; count of bases not matched to a gene: 9. The CDR3 here is CASSQEAQGAGSGELFF. The CDR3 DNA is TGTGCCAGCAGCCAAGAAGCGCAGGGGGCGGGATCCGGGGAGCTGTTTTTT.

DNA of the CDR3: TGCGCCAGCAGCCGGGGGAACCAAGACAATGAGCAGTTCTTC. Its translation: CASSRGNQDNEQFF. The rearrangement uses TRBV5-1 and TRBJ2-1, with a tentative D call TRBD2 (6 bases). V was shortened by 4 bases and J by 5 bases, with 13 bases between the two germline ends. The CDR3 runs to 14 residues. Germline assignment: CDR1 SGHRS and CDR2 YFSETQ.

The chain uses TRBV5-1 and TRBJ1-2, with D unclear. V lost 1 base to trimming and J lost 1 base, with 8 bases between them. The CDR3 is 14 amino acids. Germline V gene data show CDR1 as SGHRS and CDR2 as YFSETQ. CDR3 amino acids: CASSLTDGNYGYTF. CDR3 nucleotides: TGCGCCAGCAGCTTGACAGACGGTAACTATGGCTACACCTTC.

The chain has TRBV10-3 and TRBJ2-1; 11 nucleotides line up with TRBD1. V was pared by 6 bases and J by 9 bases, with 16 bases of the junction left unmatched. From germline, CDR1 is ENHRY and CDR2 SYGVKD. The CDR3 spans 17 residues. CDR3 protein: CAISGAPGQGVMGEQFF. The CDR3 DNA follows: TGTGCCATCAGCGGAGCACCGGGACAGGGGGTTATGGGTGAGCAGTTCTTC.

The chain combines TRBV6-1 with TRBJ2-3, with D perhaps matching TRBD2 (5 bases). This CDR3 is 15 amino acids long. The germline CDR1 and CDR2 sequences are MNHNS and SASEGT. Trimming removed 6 bases at V and 6 bases at J, with 19 bases between. DNA of the CDR3: TGTGCCAGCAGATCGTTGGACTTTCTGACGGATACGCAGTATTTT. This sequence encodes CASRSLDFLTDTQYF.

There are a few counts of this clone. The V and J genes are TRBV5-4 and TRBJ2-7; the match to TRBD2 covers 7 bases. Germline-derived CDR1 and CDR2 are SGHNT and YYREEE (reference sequence). V dropped 2 bases and J dropped 2; count of bases not matched to a gene: 7. This CDR3 contains 15 residues. Here the CDR3 reads CASSLSRELAYEQYF. In nucleotides, the CDR3 is TGTGCCAGCAGCTTATCGCGGGAGTTGGCCTACGAGCAGTACTTC. The full variable domain, completed using reference TRBV5-4 and TRBJ2-7, is ETGVTQSPTHLIKTRGQQVTLRCSSQSGHNTVSWYQQALGQGPQFIFQYYREEENGRGNFPPRFSGLQFPNYSSELNVNALELDDSALYLCASSLSRELAYEQYFGPGTRLTVT.

This chain uses TRBV5-1 with TRBJ2-1; 10 nucleotides match TRBD1. Germline lookup yields CDR1 SGHRS and CDR2 YFSETQ. This CDR3 comprises 16 residues. V trimming: 0 bases; J trimming: 10 bases; junction bases outside the gene matches: 10. The CDR3 nucleotides are TGCGCCAGCAGCTTGGCCCCCGGGACAGGGGATCGGGAGCAGTTCTTC. Translation gives CASSLAPGTGDREQFF.

The V call is TRBV5-1, the J call TRBJ2-2; maybe TRBD1 (6 bases). Germline V lookup: CDR1 SGHRS, CDR2 YFSETQ. The CDR3 contains 15 residues. V was cut by 0 bases and J by 3 bases, with 9 bases left in between. CDR3 region: CASSLGQEYTGELFF. CDR3 nucleotide sequence: TGCGCCAGCAGCTTGGGACAGGAGTACACCGGGGAGCTGTTTTTT.

The V gene is TRBV4-1, the J gene TRBJ1-1; unclear D gene. Germline CDR1 is MGHRA and CDR2 is YSYEKL. V lost 6 bases, J lost 1 base, and 9 bases lay in between. The CDR3 has 13 amino acids. CDR3 amino acids: CASRPLGNTEAFF. The CDR3 bases are TGCGCCAGCAGGCCCCTGGGGAACACTGAAGCTTTCTTT.

This clone has a handful of counts. The chain combines TRBV6-5 with TRBJ2-1; D call uncertain. CDR1 MNHEY and CDR2 SVGAGI come from the germline V gene. The CDR3 is made up of 15 amino acids. V lost 0 bases to trimming and J lost 6 bases, with 12 bases between them. In nucleotides, the CDR3 is TGTGCCAGCAGTTACTCGTGGGCTTCAGGCAATGAGCAGTTCTTC. Its protein product is CASSYSWASGNEQFF.

This sequence joins TRBV27 and TRBJ2-3; TRBD2 matches at 8 bases. In germline, CDR1 is MNHEY, CDR2 SMNVEV (reference sequence). Trimming at V came to 6 bases and at J to 6 bases, leaving 17 bases not matched to a gene. The CDR3 covers 17 residues. CDR3 bases: TGTGCCAGCAGCCCGTCCCCCATAGCGGGAAGAGGGGATACGCAGTATTTT. Translation gives CASSPSPIAGRGDTQYF.

Comment on this clone: Different DNA sequences within this sample yield the same CDR3. The rearrangement links TRBV20-1 to TRBJ2-6; D gene uncertain. The CDR3 spans 11 residues. Germline CDR1 is DFQATT and CDR2 is SNEGSKA (reference sequence). V lost 6 bases, J lost 4 bases, and 4 bases lay in between. The CDR3 DNA sequence: TGCAGTGCCAGGGGGGCCAACGTCCTGACTTTC. It is translated as CSARGANVLTF.

This sequence joins TRBV30 and TRBJ1-4; weak D call: TRBD1 (5 bases). CDR3 length equals 12 residues. In germline, CDR1 is GTSNPN, CDR2 SVGIG (reference sequence). V was clipped by 3 bases and J by 5 bases, with 7 bases between them. CDR3 bases: TGTGCCTGGAGGGGGGGAAATGAAAAACTGTTTTTT. This gives the protein CAWRGGNEKLFF.